This TCR beta chain originates from a study of shared clonotypes between healthy human individuals (TCRdb year 2020). At the level of the whole study: A few men and two women, aged 18 to 49 years, made up the cohort. Per donor, three plates each were used for CD4 naive and CD4 memory, two for CD8 naive, and one for CD8 memory. The study deeply sequenced blood TCR repertoires of several healthy adults to estimate repertoire size and the extent of clonotype sharing between individuals. Different laboratories and diverse techniques were used to prepare libraries and sequence TCR repertoires, to increase sequencing depth and limit assay-specific biases. Leukapheresis yielded between about 0.94 and 9 billion PBMCs per donor. The full study reports these points: Sampling was restricted to blood, and TCR repertoires in tissues likely differ from the TCR repertoires found in blood. Because the study included only a small number of donors, the genetic and exposure-history diversity represented was limited. Compared with non-shared clonotypes, clonotypes shared by all four sorted-subset donors had higher generation probabilities. Rarefaction of sorted-subset datasets indicated incomplete sequencing despite the large sequencing depth. Sharing across several donors was observed for around 5% of naive CD4, 3.5% of naive CD8, 2% to 2.5% of memory CD4, and about 0.4% of memory CD8 clonotypes. Pairwise subsampling indicated that sequencing depth was expected to affect the degree of clonotype sharing among donors. Naive subsets generally had larger estimated clonotype richness than memory subsets did.

This clone was seen only once. Its target antigen remains unknown. It has no much larger one-base neighbor in the sample; base qualities were not kept. The donors were healthy, HIV-negative adults with no recently reported acute infections or vaccinations. All donors were Caucasian adults living in Nashville, Tennessee, USA. CD4+ T cells were enriched by magnetic negative selection, after which naive cells were positively selected on CD45RA and the negative fraction was taken as the memory subset. Blood was collected by leukapheresis, and PBMCs were isolated by Ficoll-Histopaque density gradient centrifugation and then cryopreserved in liquid nitrogen vapor phase. Purity and quantity of every magnetically sorted T cell population were checked by analytical flow cytometry. Genomic DNA was isolated from every sorted fraction and measured by UV absorbance on a Nanodrop 2000c. Using the deep immunoSEQ assay, multiplex PCR amplified TCR CDR3 regions from genomic DNA. Extracted genomic DNA from each cell subset was spread evenly across all wells of several immunoSEQ 96-well plates, with each plate serving as a replicate. For sorted subsets, roughly 200 ng of genomic DNA, equivalent to around 30,000 T cell genomes, went into each replicate PCR. Purified libraries were measured with a Qubit 3.0 fluorometer, size-checked on a Bioanalyzer 2100, and measured again with the KAPA Library Quantification kit. Each immunoSEQ 96-well plate was sequenced on its own single-read 150-cycle Illumina NextSeq 550 flow cell. As for how the authors treated the data: The immunoSEQ output contained only junctional sequences without quality scores, so filtering could not match that applied to full-length reads. To assign V/J genes and CDR3, sequences were annotated using PyIR, a Python wrapper for IgBLAST v1.9, with IMGT germline references. Reads with weak V/J assignments (E-value above 1e-6), missing CDR3, stop codons, out-of-frame junctions, or ambiguous translated residues were removed. A V3J clonotype was defined by an identical inferred V gene, J gene, and CDR3 amino acid sequence. Percentage overlap between repertoires was calculated by dividing the number of shared unique clonotypes by the size of the smaller repertoire. Repertoire richness was assessed with RTK rarefaction, the Chao1 estimator, and Recon v2.1 estimates of unobserved clonotypes. For all TCRbeta clonotypes obtained by the gDNA method from several donors, generation probabilities were computed with OLGA. TCRdb stores this immuneACCESS table with in-frame sequences only. Part of the clones is absent; in the studies checked, under half of the shortfall reflects unresolved V genes, and no reason is known for the rest. Clonal size and the V and J genes are those of that table, whereas D and trimming came from the DNA. Across this sample there are over a million clones, with about 80% seen only once. The top ten hold about 1.5% of the sample.

The source is a man between 18 and 29 years old in good health. Sample: memory CD4+ T cells sorted from blood. The label giving this sample's cell subset or site can be read as: CD45RA-negative fraction.

The CDR3 is CASSPVTGVISYEQYF. The sequence in DNA is TGTGCCAGCAGTCCCGTGACAGGGGTGATTAGCTACGAGCAGTACTTC. The sequence joins TRBV27 to TRBJ2-7, with 8 junctional bases fitting TRBD1. The CDR3 contains 16 residues, cysteine and phenylalanine counted. Of the read, only the CDR3 DNA is kept; its 48 bases are in frame from base 1. Compared with germline, V lacks 5 bases and J lacks 3 bases; bases without a gene match: 12. CDR1 and CDR2 were assigned from the germline V gene (reference sequence) as MNHEY and SMNVEV.